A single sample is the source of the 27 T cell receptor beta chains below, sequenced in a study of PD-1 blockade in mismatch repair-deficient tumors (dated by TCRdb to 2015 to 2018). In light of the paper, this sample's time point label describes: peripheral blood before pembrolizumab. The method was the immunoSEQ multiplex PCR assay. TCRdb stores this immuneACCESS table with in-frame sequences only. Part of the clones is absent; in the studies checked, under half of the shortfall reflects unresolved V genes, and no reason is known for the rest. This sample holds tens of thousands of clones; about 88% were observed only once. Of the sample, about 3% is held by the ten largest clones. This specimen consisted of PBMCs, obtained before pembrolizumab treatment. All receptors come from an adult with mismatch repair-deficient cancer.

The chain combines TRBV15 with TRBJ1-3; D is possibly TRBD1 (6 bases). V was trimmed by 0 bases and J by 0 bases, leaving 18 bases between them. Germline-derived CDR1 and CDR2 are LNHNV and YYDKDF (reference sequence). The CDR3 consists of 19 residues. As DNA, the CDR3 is TGTGCCACCAGCAGAGAACCCATTCGGCAGGGGTCCTCTGGAAACACCATATATTTT. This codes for CATSREPIRQGSSGNTIYF.

The CDR3 coding sequence is TGTGCCAGTAGTGGGCCGGACAGGAGGAACACTGAAGCTTTCTTT. Translated, it gives CASSGPDRRNTEAFF. The chain links TRBV19 to TRBJ1-1, with 7 bases lining up with TRBD1. Germline values: CDR1 LNHDA, CDR2 SQIVND (reference sequence). The CDR3 covers 15 residues. The V segment lost 5 bases and the J segment 1 base; nucleotides outside the gene matches: 7.

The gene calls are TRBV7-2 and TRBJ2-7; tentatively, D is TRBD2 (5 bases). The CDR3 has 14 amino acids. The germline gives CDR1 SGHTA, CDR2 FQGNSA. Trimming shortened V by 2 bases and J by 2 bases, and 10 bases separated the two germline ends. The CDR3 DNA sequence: TGTGCCAGCAGCTTACCCCGGGGAACCTACGAGCAGTACTTC. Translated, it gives CASSLPRGTYEQYF.

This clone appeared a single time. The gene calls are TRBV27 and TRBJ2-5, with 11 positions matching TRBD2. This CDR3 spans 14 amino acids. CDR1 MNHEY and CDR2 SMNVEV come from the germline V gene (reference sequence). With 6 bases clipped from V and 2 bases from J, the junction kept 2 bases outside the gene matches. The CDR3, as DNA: TGTGCCAGCAGGGGACTAGCGGCTCAAGAGACCCAGTACTTC. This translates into CASRGLAAQETQYF.

The CDR3 bases are TGTGCCAGCAGTTCGACCGGGACGGGAGCCTACGAGCAGTACTTC. Amino acids: CASSSTGTGAYEQYF. The J gene is TRBJ2-7, the V gene TRBV28, with D maybe TRBD2 (6 bases). CDR3 size: 15 residues. Trimming removed 4 bases from V and 2 bases from J, with 15 bases in between. Per the germline V gene, CDR1 is MDHEN and CDR2 is SYDVKM.

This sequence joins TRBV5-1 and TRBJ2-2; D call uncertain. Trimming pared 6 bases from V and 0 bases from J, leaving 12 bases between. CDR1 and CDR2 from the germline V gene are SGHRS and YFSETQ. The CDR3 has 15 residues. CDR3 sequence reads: CASKDTLSNTGELFF. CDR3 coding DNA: TGCGCCAGCAAAGACACCTTATCGAACACCGGGGAGCTGTTTTTT. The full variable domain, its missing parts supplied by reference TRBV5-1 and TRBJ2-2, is KAGVTQTPRYLIKTRGQQVTLSCSPISGHRSVSWYQQTPGQGLQFLFEYFSETQRNKGNFPGRFSGRQFSNSRSEMNVSTLELGDSALYLCASKDTLSNTGELFFGEGSRLTVL.

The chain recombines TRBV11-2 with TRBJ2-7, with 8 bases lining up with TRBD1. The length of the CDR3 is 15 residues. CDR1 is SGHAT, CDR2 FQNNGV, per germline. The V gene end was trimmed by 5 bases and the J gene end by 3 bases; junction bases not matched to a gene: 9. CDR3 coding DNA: TGTGCCAGCAGCCCGTCCCCGGACAGGGTCTACGAGCAGTACTTC. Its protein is CASSPSPDRVYEQYF.

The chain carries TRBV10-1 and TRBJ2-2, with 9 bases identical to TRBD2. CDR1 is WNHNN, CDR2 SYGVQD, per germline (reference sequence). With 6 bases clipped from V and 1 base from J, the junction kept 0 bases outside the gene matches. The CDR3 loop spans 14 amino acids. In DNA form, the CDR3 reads TGCGCCAGCAGGCGGGAGGGGAACACCGGGGAGCTGTTTTTT. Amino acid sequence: CASRREGNTGELFF.

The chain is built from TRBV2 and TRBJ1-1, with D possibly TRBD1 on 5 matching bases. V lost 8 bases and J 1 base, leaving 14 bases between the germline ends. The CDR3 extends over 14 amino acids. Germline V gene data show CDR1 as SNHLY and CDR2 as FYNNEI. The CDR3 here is CASAYLGANTEAFF. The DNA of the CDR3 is TGTGCCAGCGCCTATTTAGGGGCGAACACTGAAGCTTTCTTT.

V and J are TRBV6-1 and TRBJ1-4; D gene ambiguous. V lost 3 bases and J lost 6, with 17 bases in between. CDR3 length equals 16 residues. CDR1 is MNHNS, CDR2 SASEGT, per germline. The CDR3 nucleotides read TGTGCCAGCAGTGAGGTCGGACCCTCGAGGGATGAAAAACTGTTTTTT. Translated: CASSEVGPSRDEKLFF.

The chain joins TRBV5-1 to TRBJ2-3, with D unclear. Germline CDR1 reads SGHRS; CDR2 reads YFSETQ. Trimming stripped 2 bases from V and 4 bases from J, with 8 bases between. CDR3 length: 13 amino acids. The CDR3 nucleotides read TGCGCCAGCAGCTTCAACCGGGCAGATACGCAGTATTTT. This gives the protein CASSFNRADTQYF. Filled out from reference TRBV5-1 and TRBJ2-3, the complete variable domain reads KAGVTQTPRYLIKTRGQQVTLSCSPISGHRSVSWYQQTPGQGLQFLFEYFSETQRNKGNFPGRFSGRQFSNSRSEMNVSTLELGDSALYLCASSFNRADTQYFGPGTRLTVL.

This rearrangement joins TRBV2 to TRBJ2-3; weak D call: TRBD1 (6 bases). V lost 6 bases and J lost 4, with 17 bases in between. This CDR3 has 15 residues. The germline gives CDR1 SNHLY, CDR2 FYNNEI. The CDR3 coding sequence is TGTGCCAGCAGGGGGAACAGGGTTGGATCAGATACGCAGTATTTT. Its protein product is CASRGNRVGSDTQYF.

CDR3 protein: CASSLAGPSTDTQYF. As DNA, the CDR3 is TGCGCCAGCAGCTTGGCCGGTCCTAGCACAGATACGCAGTATTTT. The chain carries TRBV5-1 and TRBJ2-3; D is uncertain. From germline, CDR1 is SGHRS and CDR2 YFSETQ. V was cut by 0 bases and J by 0 bases, with 8 bases left in between. This CDR3 has 15 residues.

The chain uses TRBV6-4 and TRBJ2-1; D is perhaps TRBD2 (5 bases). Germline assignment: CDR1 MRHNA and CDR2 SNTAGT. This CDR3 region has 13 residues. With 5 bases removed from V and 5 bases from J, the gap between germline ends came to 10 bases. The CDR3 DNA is TGTGCCAGCAGTTTTAGCGCGAACAATGAGCAGTTCTTC. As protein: CASSFSANNEQFF.

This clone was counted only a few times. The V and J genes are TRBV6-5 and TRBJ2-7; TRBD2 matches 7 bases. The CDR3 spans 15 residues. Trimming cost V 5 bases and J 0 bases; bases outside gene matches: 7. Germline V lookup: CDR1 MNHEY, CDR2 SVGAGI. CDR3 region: CASSPTRGSSYEQYF. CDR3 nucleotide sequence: TGTGCCAGCAGTCCCACTCGCGGGAGCTCCTACGAGCAGTACTTC.

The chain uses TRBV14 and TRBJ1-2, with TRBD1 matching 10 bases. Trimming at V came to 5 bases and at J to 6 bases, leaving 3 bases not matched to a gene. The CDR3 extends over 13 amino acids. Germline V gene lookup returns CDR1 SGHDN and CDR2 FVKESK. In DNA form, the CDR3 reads TGTGCCAGCAGCTGGGGACAGGGGAATGGCTACACCTTC. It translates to CASSWGQGNGYTF.

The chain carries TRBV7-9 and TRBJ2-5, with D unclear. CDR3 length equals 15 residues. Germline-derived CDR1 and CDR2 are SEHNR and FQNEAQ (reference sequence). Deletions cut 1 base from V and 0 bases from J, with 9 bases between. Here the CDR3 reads CASSLGVQYQETQYF. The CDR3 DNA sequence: TGTGCCAGCAGCTTAGGTGTTCAGTACCAAGAGACCCAGTACTTC.

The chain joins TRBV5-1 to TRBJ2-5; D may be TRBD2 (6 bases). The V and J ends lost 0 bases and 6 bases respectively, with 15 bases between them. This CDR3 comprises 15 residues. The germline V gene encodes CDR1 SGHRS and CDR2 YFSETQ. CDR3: CASSLGGPLAQTQYF. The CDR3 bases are TGCGCCAGCAGCTTGGGGGGACCCCTAGCGCAGACCCAGTACTTC.

CDR3 residues: CASSHQGDTGELFF. DNA of the CDR3: TGTGCCAGCAGTCACCAGGGGGACACCGGGGAGCTGTTTTTT. This chain links TRBV28 with TRBJ2-2; 7 bases line up with TRBD1. The CDR3 is 14 residues long. CDR1 and CDR2 from the germline V gene are MDHEN and SYDVKM. Germline trimming cut 5 bases from V and 3 bases from J; bases unmatched to any gene: 3. Supplemented by reference TRBV28 and TRBJ2-2, the full variable domain reads DVKVTQSSRYLVKRTGEKVFLECVQDMDHENMFWYRQDPGLGLRLIYFSYDVKMKEKGDIPEGYSVSREKKERFSLILESASTNQTSMYLCASSHQGDTGELFFGEGSRLTVL.

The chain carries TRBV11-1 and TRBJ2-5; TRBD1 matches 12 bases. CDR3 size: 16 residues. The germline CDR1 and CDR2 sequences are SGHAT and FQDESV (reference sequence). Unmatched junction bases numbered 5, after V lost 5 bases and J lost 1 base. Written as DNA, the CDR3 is TGTGCCAGCAGCCCCGGGACAGGGGGCCCCCAAGAGACCCAGTACTTC. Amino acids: CASSPGTGGPQETQYF.

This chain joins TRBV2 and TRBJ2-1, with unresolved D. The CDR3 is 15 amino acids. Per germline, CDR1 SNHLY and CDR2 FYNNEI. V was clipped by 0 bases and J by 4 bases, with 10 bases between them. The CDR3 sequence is CASSEAVLSYNEQFF. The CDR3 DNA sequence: TGTGCCAGCAGTGAAGCGGTCCTATCATACAATGAGCAGTTCTTC.

This CDR3 reads CASSYSGSQGLYGYTF. The CDR3 DNA reads TGTGCCAGCAGTTACTCCGGTTCCCAGGGCCTCTATGGCTACACCTTC. The chain employs TRBV6-5 and TRBJ1-2; D perhaps matches TRBD1 (5 bases). Trimming took 0 bases from V and 4 from J, leaving 15 bases between them. CDR1 is MNHEY, CDR2 SVGAGI, per germline. The CDR3 is 16 amino acids.

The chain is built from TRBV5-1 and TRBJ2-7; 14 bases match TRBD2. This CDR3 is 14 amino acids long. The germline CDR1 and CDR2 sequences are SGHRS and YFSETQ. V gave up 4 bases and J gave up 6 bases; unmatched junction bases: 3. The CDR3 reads CASSRGLAGAEQYF. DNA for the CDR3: TGCGCCAGCAGCCGGGGACTAGCGGGAGCCGAGCAGTACTTC.

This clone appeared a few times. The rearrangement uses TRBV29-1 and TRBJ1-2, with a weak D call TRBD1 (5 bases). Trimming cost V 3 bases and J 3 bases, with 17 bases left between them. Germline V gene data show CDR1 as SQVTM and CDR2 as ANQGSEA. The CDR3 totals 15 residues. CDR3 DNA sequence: TGCAGCGTTGATAATTCCGGGGGTCCCGACTATGGCTACACCTTC. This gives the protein CSVDNSGGPDYGYTF.

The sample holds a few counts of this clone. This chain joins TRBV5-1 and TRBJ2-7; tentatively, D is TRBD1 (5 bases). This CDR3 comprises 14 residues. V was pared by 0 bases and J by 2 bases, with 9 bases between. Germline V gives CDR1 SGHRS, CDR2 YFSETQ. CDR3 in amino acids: CASSLVGVTYEQYF. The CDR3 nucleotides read TGCGCCAGCAGCTTGGTAGGGGTCACCTACGAGCAGTACTTC.

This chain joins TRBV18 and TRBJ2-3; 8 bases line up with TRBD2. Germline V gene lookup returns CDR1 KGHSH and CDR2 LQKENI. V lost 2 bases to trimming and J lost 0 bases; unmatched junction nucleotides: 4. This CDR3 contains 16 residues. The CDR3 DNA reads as TGTGCCAGCTCACCATTGGCTAGCGGGAGCACAGATACGCAGTATTTT. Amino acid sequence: CASSPLASGSTDTQYF.

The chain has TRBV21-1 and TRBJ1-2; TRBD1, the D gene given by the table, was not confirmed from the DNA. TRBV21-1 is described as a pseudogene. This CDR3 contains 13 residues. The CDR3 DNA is TGTGCCAGCAGAAACAGGGTCCTGGCTGGCTACACCTTC. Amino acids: CASRNRVLAGYTF.